Each of the 5 T cell receptor beta chains below was sequenced from the same sample in a study of regulatory T cells in long-lasting Graves disease. The time point: persistent/refractory GD, antithyroid drugs over 5 years with positive TRAb. PBMC-extracted RNA yielded the TCR library. Researchers made TCR beta libraries by using iRepertoire HTBI primers and running Arm-PCR on CDR3 regions. MiXCR was run by TCRdb on the multiplex PCR reads, yielding one entry per CDR3 protein. The table includes 400,000 to 500,000 distinct CDR3 sequences, 20% to 25% detected once. Sequencing used peripheral blood mononuclear cells (PBMCs), obtained when the disease was refractory, from a patient treated with antithyroid drugs. All receptors come from a female donor with Graves disease.

This clonotype was detected ten times or more. With a much larger clone just one base away, this may be a read error. The rearrangement uses TRBV7-2 and TRBJ2-7; 8 bases match TRBD2. The CDR3 spans 13 residues. Germline V gives CDR1 SGHTA, CDR2 FQGNSA. V shed 4 bases, J shed 5 bases, and the junction held 4 bases outside the gene matches. The CDR3 DNA follows: TGTGCCAGCAGCTCGGGAGGGCCTCACGAGCAGTACTTC. This translates into CASSSGGPHEQYF.

This clonotype appeared a few times. The chain has TRBV27 and TRBJ1-6, with 7 bases aligning to TRBD1. The germline gives CDR1 MNHEY, CDR2 SMNVEV (reference sequence). CDR3 length: 20 residues. J gave up 7 bases and V 2 bases, and 20 bases lay outside the gene matches. Here the CDR3 DNA reads TGTGCCAGCAGTTTAACTTCAGTCCTGACAGGGACTTTTCGAAATTCACCCCTCCACTTT. Translating it yields CASSLTSVLTGTFRNSPLHF.

The DNA of the CDR3 is TGCAGCGTTGAACCATCCCGGGACAGCAGCTCCTACAATGAGCAGTTCTTC. Translating it yields CSVEPSRDSSSYNEQFF. The genes are TRBV29-1 and TRBJ2-1, with TRBD1 identical over 7 bases. The CDR3 covers 17 residues. After removal of 2 bases from V and 0 bases from J, the junction contained 10 bases not matched to a gene. Germline assignment: CDR1 SQVTM and CDR2 ANQGSEA.

This clonotype was recorded many times. The chain combines TRBV11-2 with TRBJ2-7; a weak D match, TRBD1 (6 bases). V was trimmed by 5 bases and J by 9 bases, leaving 17 bases between them. CDR1 is SGHAT and CDR2 is FQNNGV in the germline V gene. The CDR3 sequence is 13 residues long. CDR3 protein: CASSPGTPAGQYF. The CDR3 region has the DNA TGTGCCAGCAGCCCTGGGACACCTGCCGGGCAGTACTTC.

This clonotype was picked up a small number of times. The genes are TRBV20-1 and TRBJ2-3; the match to TRBD2 covers 8 bases. The CDR3 covers 14 residues. V gave up 5 bases and J gave up 1 base; unmatched junction bases: 5. Germline assignment: CDR1 DFQATT and CDR2 SNEGSKA (reference sequence). The chain's CDR3 is CSAATSEGTDTQYF. CDR3 in DNA: TGCAGTGCTGCGACTAGCGAGGGCACAGATACGCAGTATTTT.